This T cell receptor beta chain was captured by sequencing in a study of Graves' ophthalmopathy and Graves' hyperthyroidism. Study-level background: Calling hyperthyroidism stable required that no ophthalmopathy show up within 18 months of follow-up.

Study-wide results and limits: Ophthalmopathy progression was predicted by the model at less than 71% sensitivity and 72.22% specificity.

Germline CDR1 SNHLY, CDR2 FYNNEI. The CDR3 runs 15 residues. The V gene lost 5 bases and the J gene lost 0 bases, with 10 bases spanning the gap. Excluded were patients with other autoimmune diseases, uncontrolled infections, pregnancy or lactation. The diagnosis was founded upon clinical symptoms, serum thyroxine, TRAb, thyroid ultrasound and orbital computed tomography. Comment on this clonotype: Its antigen is still unknown.

Amplified TCR beta CDR3 regions were obtained using RNA transcripts as template. RT-PCR in the first round used HTBI primers; a second-round multiplex PCR followed. One entry per CDR3 protein, called by TCRdb with MiXCR from the multiplex PCR reads. The sample contains 1 million to 1.3 million distinct CDR3 sequences, about 40% of which appear only once. The chain carries TRBV2 and TRBJ2-2; unclear D gene. The source material was peripheral blood or thyroid tissue (not recorded which). This receptor was identified in an adult man with Graves' hyperthyroidism. The CDR3 here is CASSYSRTNTGELFF. The DNA of the CDR3 is TGTGCCAGCAGTTACTCACGGACGAACACCGGGGAGCTGTTTTTT.